This T cell receptor beta chain was recorded in a study of cytomegalovirus exposure and HLA in healthy donors. Study-level points and caveats: According to the study, 150 to 200 TCR beta chains were cytomegalovirus-associated. The Asian-associated ancestry cluster reportedly had fewer N-insertions than the approximately 670-donor mean in a later analysis.

Trimming shortened V by 4 bases and J by 7 bases, and 13 bases separated the two germline ends. Germline assignment: CDR1 SQVTM and CDR2 ANQGSEA. The CDR3 totals 13 residues. About this clone itself: The antigen is not known.

PCR used 60 Vbeta primers and 13 Jbeta primers. Study processing details: Among the unique TCR beta chains that a later analysis counted, about 84 million in all, roughly 11 million were shared. Libraries were prepared by immunoSEQ multiplex PCR; TCRdb keeps only in-frame clonotypes and omits some of them. V and J calls and clone size come straight from that table; D and trimming were deduced from the DNA. The sample carries roughly 100,000 clones, 75% to 90% recorded once. This clonotype was sampled from a man aged 25-40 years in good health and CMV-seropositive. Material for sequencing was PBMCs. The rearrangement uses TRBV29-1 and TRBJ1-4; unclear D gene. CDR3: CSVGLRWSEKLFF. The CDR3 nucleotides are TGCAGCGTTGGGCTCAGATGGAGTGAAAAACTGTTTTTT.